This T cell receptor beta chain was captured by sequencing in a study of identifying expanded T cells in peripheral blood. Whole-study findings and limits: Differentially abundant clones: approximately 1.3 between replicates, around 16 at roughly 2 weeks, 19 to 20 at four. Clone count variance between approximately 2-week samples rose with total template count.

Concerning this clone itself: Antigen unknown.

Profiling relied on immunoSEQ multiplex PCR, and the TCRdb table lists in-frame clones only, not all of them. The sample lists under 100,000 clones, 80% to 90% occurring once. Healthy donors had no documented immune events, such as infections, while sampled. The CDR3 is 18 residues long. Germline lookup yields CDR1 SGHTA and CDR2 FQGNSA. The V gene end was trimmed by 5 bases and the J gene end by 4 bases; junction bases not matched to a gene: 17. Sequencing was carried out using blood. This sequence joins TRBV7-2 and TRBJ1-2; 9 nucleotides match TRBD1. The TCR was taken from a person aged 18 to 75 in good health. DNA for the CDR3: TGTGCCAGCAGCCGCTTCATCCGGGACAGGGTTGGTCTCTATGGCTACACCTTC. It translates to CASSRFIRDRVGLYGYTF.